This T cell receptor beta chain was identified in a study of cytomegalovirus exposure and HLA in healthy donors (dated by TCRdb to 2017 to 2019). Regarding the research as a whole: An earlier analysis of a few hundred of the donors reported 276 Gb of sequence data and 95 million to 130 million unique TCR beta sequences obtained from approximately 180 million T cells. All discovery cohort repertoires had been generated on a single sequencing platform. Because of strong linkage in the cohort, five DR-DQ haplotypes were treated as single units for association and clustering. Rather than using new phenotypic data, the later analysis identified candidate immune exposures from TCR beta sequences and from how often those sequences occurred across donors. In a later analysis, previously published TCR beta repertoires from some 640 donors were re-analyzed and high-resolution HLA genotyping was added so that TCR occurrence patterns could be studied. The study used immunosequencing to profile the T cell repertoires of about 670 subjects and linked those repertoires to cytomegalovirus serostatus. Among roughly 400 genotyped donors of the cohort, an average of roughly 230,000 unique TCR beta nucleotide sequences was sequenced per donor, of which approximately 19% were non-productive. Typing coverage varied by locus: roughly 629-640 donors for A, B, C, DRB1 and DQB1; under 550 for DQA1; some 610 for DPA1; about 450 for DPB1. Among the roughly 400 genotyped donors, 81% belonged to the genetic ancestry cluster associated with self-reported Caucasian donors. About 300 gigabases of sequencing data and around 87 million unique TCR sequences were included in an early release covering about 620 HLA-typed donors. To decide whether each TCR beta V gene segment behaved as functional or pseudogenic, an earlier analysis of approximately 620 of the donors relied on high-throughput TCR beta sequencing. To predict cytomegalovirus infection status, the study combined high-throughput TCR immunosequencing, statistical association of individual TCRs with disease status, and machine learning. The aim of the study was to test whether cataloging public T cell receptors could identify signatures of past pathogen exposure. In addition to the first cohort of roughly 670 subjects, a separate validation cohort of 130 or so different subjects was used. Donor age, sex, ethnicity and CMV serostatus were collected together with the repertoire data. Genome-wide SNP genotypes for about three fifths of the 666 donors were used in a later genetic analysis, which treated that subset as a discovery cohort. Class I and class II HLA loci were covered by the typing at four-digit resolution.

As regards this clone: There is no known antigen for this receptor. One base away there is no much larger clone; base qualities are not given.

The CDR1 and CDR2 encoded by the germline V gene are MRHNA and SNTAGT. Germline trimming: 0 bases from V, 8 bases from J; junction bases outside gene matches: 0. The CDR3 runs 13 amino acids, cysteine and phenylalanine included. The DNA shown is the 39-base CDR3, in frame from base 1. In total, roughly 670 healthy bone marrow donors made up the cohort. At the time of sampling, all cohort members were nominally healthy, though unrecorded immune exposures were likely present. The donor was CMV seronegative and was included in the group of a few hundred seronegative cohort members. A peripheral blood sample was provided by each donor, and peripheral blood mononuclear cells were used for TCR beta sequencing. The Qiagen DNeasy Blood Extraction Kit was used to extract genomic DNA from the blood cell samples. Overall study results and their limits: A total of 150 or so TCR beta chains were listed by the study as associated with cytomegalovirus. In both the original and validation cohorts, the classifier was reported to diagnose cytomegalovirus status with high specificity and sensitivity. A later analysis found that HLA-associated TCR beta chains were more clonally expanded and had lower generation probabilities than equally common non-associated chains. The only immune exposure information available for the cohort was CMV serostatus. In a later analysis, around 17,000 TCR beta sequences were associated with specific HLA alleles at a false discovery rate of 0.05. In a later analysis, TCR association rates were found to vary across HLA loci, with the most associated TCRs seen for DRB1 alleles and the fewest for HLA-C alleles. Most TCR sequences were observed very rarely across donors, whereas some public TCRs were present in many individuals. Linkage disequilibrium might explain the correlated functional status among segregating V segments, but an unknown experimental factor could not be ruled out. V-gene and J-gene trimming of TCR beta chains was associated with a missense DCLRE1C variant in a later genetic analysis, and the association was replicated in an independent cohort. According to a later analysis, most CMV-associated TCR beta chains appeared to be HLA-restricted, and the HLA associations seemed to be driven largely by CMV exposure. The presence/absence analyses assumed that sequencing depth was roughly uniform across donors, and that assumption may not be true. Some IMGT-functional V segments, including TRBV6-2 and TRBV6-3, could not be distinguished by the 87-base-pair reads and were therefore excluded. A further reported finding was that TCR beta sequences accurately predicted the HLA-A and HLA-B alleles for most subjects in the first cohort. Because HLA typing was unavailable for some donors at each locus, only the typed subset was used in association tests. Only TCR beta chains were sequenced in this cohort, and the absence of alpha or paired-chain data limited detectable features. Broadly in line with IMGT annotations, most TCR beta V segments showed up in productive rearrangements about 87% or about 30% of the time in an earlier analysis of several hundred of the donors. In vitro tests confirmed that three of the cytomegalovirus-associated TCR beta chains recognize cytomegalovirus antigens. Assigning TCR associations to individual alleles was difficult when HLA alleles, especially DR and DQ, strongly co-occurred. It was suggested by the authors that the approach could potentially be generalized to other disease states and immunological phenotypes. Because counts were too low, approximately 15 rarely observed V segments, including chromosome 9 orphons, were excluded from the earlier analysis of around 640 of the donors. According to a later analysis, parvovirus B19, influenza, CMV and Epstein-Barr virus appeared linked to several top co-occurrence clusters. A cluster of highly shared sequence variants was judged likely to represent a technical artifact of the sequencing pipeline. Compared with the roughly 700-donor mean, donors in an Asian-associated ancestry cluster had fewer N-insertions in productive TCRs, according to a later genetic analysis.

The method behind the library was the immunoSEQ multiplex PCR assay. The multiplex PCR relied on a mix of 60 forward primers for TCR Vbeta segments and 13 reverse primers for TCR Jbeta segments. Amplification of the CDR3 region of rearranged TCR beta genes was performed with a multiplex PCR assay on genomic DNA. On the Illumina HiSeq System, the amplified TCR beta libraries were sequenced as 87-base-pair reads. The authors processed their data as follows. A later analysis counted about 76 million unique TCR beta chains across the 550 to 700 repertoires, and roughly 11 million of these chains were shared by at least two donors. Raw reads were error-corrected and collapsed into unique sequences with a nearest-neighbor algorithm that merged closely related sequences to remove PCR and sequencing errors. V, D and J gene segments were assigned by aligning CDR3 sequences to IMGT reference sequences. For a sequence to be retained, at least a six-nucleotide match to both a V gene segment and a J gene segment was required. Rearrangements were called productive when the CDR3 lacked stop codons and stayed in frame with V and J; all others were non-productive. Following IMGT convention, CDR3 was defined as the stretch from the second conserved V-encoded cysteine to the conserved J-encoded phenylalanine. The earlier analysis of around 640 of the donors excluded sequences that lacked an unambiguous match to a single V gene segment. In an earlier analysis of approximately 590 of the donors, a V segment was called functional when productive rearrangements were above 56.7%, and segregating when the standard deviation between donors exceeded 5%. A statistical classification framework was built to diagnose cytomegalovirus status from the catalog of TCR beta chain sequences. In a later analysis, TCR nucleotide sequences were compared against IMGT/GENE-DB human TR gene sequences so that V and J genes could be assigned. A later analysis assigned CDR3 sequences and most-parsimonious VDJ recombination scenarios with the TCRdist pipeline. In a later analysis, each TCR beta chain was defined by its CDR3 amino acid sequence together with its V-gene family, and reads lacking a unique V-gene family were excluded. In a later analysis, approximately 590 highly shared, low-generation-probability nucleotide sequences were removed to address suspected cross-contamination and a sequencing artifact. In a later analysis, a clonal expansion index was calculated for each public chain from normalized within-repertoire ranks of inferred template counts. In a later analysis, generation probabilities were computed using a VDJ recombination model fitted to out-of-frame rearrangements, and the results were checked against IGoR. A later analysis scored TCR-TCR, TCR-HLA and TCR-CMV co-occurrence with hypergeometric tests, applying a repertoire-size bias correction to TCR pairs. A later analysis estimated false discovery rates by permuting HLA or CMV assignments 20 times. In a later analysis, co-occurring TCRs were grouped with DBSCAN, and TCRdist sequence similarity was added when clustering was performed within HLA-allele-positive subsets. Repertoires with fewer than 30,000 or more than 120,000 public chains, plus five repertoires with anomalous nucleotide sharing, were excluded from co-occurrence clustering. In its TCRdb copy, this immuneACCESS table keeps in-frame sequences only and misses some clones. Where compared with another copy, unresolved V genes explain less than half of these, and the others have no known cause. D and trimming were read from the DNA, whereas the V and J calls and clone size are those reported in that table. This sample is represented by approximately 110,000 clones; nearly 85% of them were singletons. The ten largest clones represent 6.1% of the sample.

Rearrangement joined TRBV6-4 to TRBJ1-2; 10 central nucleotides agree with TRBD1. The TCR comes from a man aged 18 to 30 in good health and CMV-seronegative. Sample: PBMCs. The CDR3 region: CASSDSTGGGYTF. In nucleotide form, the sequence is TGTGCCAGCAGTGACTCGACAGGGGGCGGCTACACCTTC.